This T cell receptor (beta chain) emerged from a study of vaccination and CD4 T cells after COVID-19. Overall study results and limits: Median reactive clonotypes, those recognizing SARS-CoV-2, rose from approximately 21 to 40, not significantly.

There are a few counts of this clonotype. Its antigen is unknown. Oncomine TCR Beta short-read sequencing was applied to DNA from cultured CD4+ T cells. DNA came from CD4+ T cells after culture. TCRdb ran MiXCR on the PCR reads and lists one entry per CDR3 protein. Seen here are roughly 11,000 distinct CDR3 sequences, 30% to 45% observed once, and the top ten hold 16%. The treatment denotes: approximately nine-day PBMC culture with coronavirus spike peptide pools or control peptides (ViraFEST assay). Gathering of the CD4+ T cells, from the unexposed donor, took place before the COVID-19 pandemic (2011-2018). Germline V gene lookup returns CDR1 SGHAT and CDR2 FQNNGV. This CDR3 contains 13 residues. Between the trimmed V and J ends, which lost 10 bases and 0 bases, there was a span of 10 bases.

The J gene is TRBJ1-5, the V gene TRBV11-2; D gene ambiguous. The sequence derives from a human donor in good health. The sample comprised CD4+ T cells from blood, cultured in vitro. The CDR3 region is CATRRYSNQPQHF. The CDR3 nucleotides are TGTGCCACCCGAAGGTATAGCAATCAGCCCCAGCATTTT.